This section outlines one T cell receptor beta chain sequence together with its context. Antigen specificity is unknown. Sequence at one end of the junction differs from germline and may be a read error. The sample belongs to a study of cytomegalovirus exposure and HLA in healthy donors. Study-level background: Some 180 million T cells yielded 117 million unique TCR beta sequences in earlier analysis.

Study results and limitations: Cytomegalovirus status was reportedly diagnosed by the classifier with high specificity and sensitivity. In a later analysis, HLA-C alleles had the fewest associated TCRs, DRB1 alleles the most. One cluster of highly shared sequence variants probably arose as a sequencing artifact.

Germline assignment: CDR1 SGHRS and CDR2 YFSETQ. This CDR3 contains 12 residues. The study ran its PCR with 60 Vbeta and 13 Jbeta primers. Libraries were prepared by immunoSEQ multiplex PCR; TCRdb keeps only in-frame clonotypes and omits some of them. The sample yields about 180,000 clones, 75% to 90% seen once. The sequence came from a girl aged 5-17 years in good health and CMV-seropositive. The sequencing input was PBMCs. This chain links TRBV5-1 with TRBJ2-7, with a possible D match to TRBD1 (9 bases). The CDR3, as DNA: TGCGCCAGCAGCCGGGAGGGGACAGGGTCATGCTTC. The encoded protein is CASSREGTGSCF.